This TCR beta chain was obtained from a study of tumor and adjacent non-tumor tissue in lung cancer. Whole-study context: Histology: under 15 adenocarcinoma, a couple of squamous cell carcinoma, 1 small cell lung cancer. Samples averaged roughly 4 million productive TCRbeta reads each.

TCRbeta libraries were built with three rounds of nested PCR, modified from ARM-PCR. Using its own MiXCR run on the multiplex PCR reads, TCRdb lists one record per CDR3 protein. The table lists about 67,000 distinct CDR3 sequences, under 80% of them singletons. Regarding the study as a whole: TCR diversity was significantly greater in tumor than normal lung tissue. In normal lung, the top 100 clones were significantly more dominant than in tumor.

The CDR3 has 15 residues. Germline V gene sequence: CDR1 MDHEN, CDR2 SYDVKM. No cell sorting was done before RNA was extracted from the tissue. Distant lung tissue was collected more than 3 cm away from the tumor edge. As to this clonotype: Its specificity is unknown. A read error may produce the germline difference seen at one junction end.

The chain couples TRBV28 to TRBJ2-7, with TRBD1 matching over 7 bases. This clonotype was obtained from a man between 60 and 70 years old with non-small cell lung cancer. The sequenced sample consisted of distant non-tumor lung tissue. This CDR3 reads CACRRPGTATYGQYF. CDR3 DNA sequence: TGTGCCTGCAGACGACCCGGGACAGCGACCTACGGGCAGTACTTC.